One sample yielded the 26 T cell receptor beta chains listed below, sequenced in a study of blood T cell repertoires in COVID-19. TCRdb keeps only in-frame clones here, not all; method: immunoSEQ multiplex PCR. The data contain approximately 170,000 clones, 82% of them singletons. What was sequenced was peripheral blood. Source of these receptors: a woman of 80 years or more with active or convalescent COVID-19.

This chain uses TRBV19 with TRBJ2-2, with TRBD2 matching over 7 bases. With V trimmed by 5 bases and J by 4 bases, 7 bases remained unmatched. The length of the CDR3 is 15 residues. Germline V gene sequence: CDR1 LNHDA, CDR2 SQIVND (reference sequence). The CDR3 bases are TGTGCCAGTAGTGTCCGGGAGGTTCGCACCGGGGAGCTGTTTTTT. This encodes CASSVREVRTGELFF.

The rearrangement links TRBV27 to TRBJ2-7; no clear D gene. The CDR3 runs 13 residues. The germline V gene encodes CDR1 MNHEY and CDR2 SMNVEV (reference sequence). Trimming cost V 2 bases and J 3 bases, with 8 bases left between them. This chain's CDR3 is CASSLGQNYEQYF. The CDR3 region has the DNA TGTGCCAGCAGTTTAGGCCAAAACTACGAGCAGTACTTC.

This clone has more than one count but fewer than ten. This chain connects TRBV7-9 to TRBJ2-1; 13 bases fit TRBD2. V lost 5 bases, J lost 7 bases, and 11 bases stayed unmatched. The CDR3 has 17 amino acids. The germline V gene encodes CDR1 SEHNR and CDR2 FQNEAQ (reference sequence). CDR3 amino acids: CASSPTPGLAGLNEQFF. The CDR3 nucleotides are TGTGCCAGCAGCCCAACCCCGGGACTAGCGGGATTGAATGAGCAGTTCTTC.

This clone showed up just a few times. The chain couples TRBV7-9 to TRBJ1-1; D gene uncertain. Trimming shortened V by 6 bases and J by 1 base, and 6 bases separated the two germline ends. Germline values: CDR1 SEHNR, CDR2 FQNEAQ (reference sequence). This CDR3 has 12 amino acids. CDR3 in DNA: TGTGCCAGCAGGGCGGGGAACACTGAAGCTTTCTTT. This sequence encodes CASRAGNTEAFF.

The gene calls are TRBV12-5 and TRBJ2-7; 9 bases fit TRBD2. The CDR3 is 13 amino acids. Trimming at V came to 5 bases and at J to 1 base, leaving 0 bases not matched to a gene. Germline V gene lookup returns CDR1 LGHNT and CDR2 FRNRAP. The CDR3 sequence: CASGLAGSYEQYF. CDR3 nucleotide sequence: TGTGCTAGTGGTCTAGCGGGGTCCTACGAGCAGTACTTC.

This chain links TRBV5-4 with TRBJ2-7, with TRBD1 as a possible D gene (5 bases). With 5 bases removed from V and 5 bases from J, the gap between germline ends came to 14 bases. The CDR3 extends over 13 amino acids. The germline CDR1 and CDR2 sequences are SGHNT and YYREEE (reference sequence). The CDR3 is CASRSQGVDEQYF. CDR3 bases: TGTGCCAGCAGGTCGCAGGGTGTTGACGAGCAGTACTTC.

The chain is built from TRBV19 and TRBJ2-2; tentatively, D is TRBD1 (5 bases). The CDR3 length is 14 residues. V lost 1 base and J lost 4, with 7 bases in between. Germline-derived CDR1 and CDR2 are LNHDA and SQIVND (reference sequence). CDR3 residues: CASSIGTTTGELFF. CDR3 sequence (DNA): TGTGCCAGTAGTATAGGGACAACCACCGGGGAGCTGTTTTTT.

The gene calls are TRBV2 and TRBJ1-2, with D maybe TRBD1 (6 bases). Germline values: CDR1 SNHLY, CDR2 FYNNEI. Deletions cut 6 bases from V and 5 bases from J, with 10 bases between. This CDR3 is 12 amino acids long. The CDR3 sequence is CASSHRDYGYTF. The CDR3 nucleotides read TGTGCCAGCAGCCACAGGGATTATGGCTACACCTTC.

The genes are TRBV6-5 and TRBJ1-2; unclear D gene. Germline V gene lookup returns CDR1 MNHEY and CDR2 SVGAGI. This CDR3 spans 13 amino acids. The ends were cut back, 2 bases at V and 4 bases at J, with 8 bases in the middle. CDR3 in DNA: TGTGCCAGCAGTTACCGCGGAGGCTATGGCTACACCTTC. Translation: CASSYRGGYGYTF.

This clone was counted a single time. The same CDR3 can be traced to other DNA sequences in this sample. The rearrangement uses TRBV19 and TRBJ1-5, with a possible D match to TRBD1 (6 bases). CDR1 LNHDA and CDR2 SQIVND come from the germline V gene (reference sequence). The CDR3 contains 12 residues. The V gene lost 6 bases and the J gene lost 4 bases, with 7 bases spanning the gap. As DNA, the CDR3 is TGTGCCAGTAGAGGACAGAATCAGCCCCAGCATTTT. Amino acid sequence: CASRGQNQPQHF.

The chain couples TRBV18 to TRBJ1-4; 7 nucleotides match TRBD1. With V trimmed by 3 bases and J by 5 bases, 3 bases remained unmatched. The CDR3 loop spans 14 amino acids. Germline CDR1 and CDR2: KGHSH and LQKENI. This CDR3 reads CASSPDRENEKLFF. The DNA of the CDR3 is TGTGCCAGCTCACCCGACAGGGAAAATGAAAAACTGTTTTTT. Supplemented by reference TRBV18 and TRBJ1-4, the full variable domain reads NAGVMQNPRHLVRRRGQEARLRCSPMKGHSHVYWYRQLPEEGLKFMVYLQKENIIDESGMPKERFSAEFPKEGPSILRIQQVVRGDSAAYFCASSPDRENEKLFFGSGTQLSVL.

V and J are TRBV5-1 and TRBJ1-3; TRBD1 is a possible D gene (5 bases). The germline V gene has CDR1 SGHRS and CDR2 YFSETQ. The CDR3 extends over 16 amino acids. V gave up 1 base and J gave up 0 bases, with 11 bases separating them. CDR3 region: CASSLFNRGSGNTIYF. In DNA form, the CDR3 reads TGCGCCAGCAGCTTGTTTAATAGGGGCTCTGGAAACACCATATATTTT.

The chain has TRBV3-1 (or the pseudogene TRBV3-2) and TRBJ1-1; D possibly corresponds to TRBD1 (5 bases). This CDR3 comprises 14 residues. CDR1 is LGHDT and CDR2 is YNNKEL in the germline V gene (reference sequence). The V end was cut by 6 bases, the J end by 6 bases, with 17 bases between. As DNA, the CDR3 is TGTGCCAGCAGTTACAGGTTTAAGGGTGCTGAAGCTTTCTTT. Translated, it gives CASSYRFKGAEAFF.

The chain uses TRBV6-6 and TRBJ2-1; no clear D. CDR1 is MNHNY and CDR2 is SVGAGI in the germline V gene (reference sequence). The CDR3 consists of 13 residues. Between the trimmed V and J ends, which lost 3 bases and 6 bases, there was a span of 9 bases. The CDR3 is CASSYAQRNEQFF. In nucleotides, the CDR3 is TGTGCCAGCAGTTATGCTCAGCGCAATGAGCAGTTCTTC.

This clone was seen only once. The chain is built from TRBV5-1 and TRBJ2-2; D possibly corresponds to TRBD1 (7 bases). Germline CDR1 and CDR2: SGHRS and YFSETQ. V lost 0 bases to trimming and J lost 3 bases, with 18 bases between them. CDR3 length: 18 residues. The CDR3 DNA reads as TGCGCCAGCAGCTTGGCCCGTGGAGGGGGCGAGGACACCGGGGAGCTGTTTTTT. Amino acid sequence: CASSLARGGGEDTGELFF.

This chain uses TRBV18 with TRBJ2-1; no reliable D call. Germline lookup yields CDR1 KGHSH and CDR2 LQKENI. The V end lost 2 bases, the J end lost 8 bases, and 7 bases lay between the germline ends. The CDR3 has 12 residues. In DNA, the CDR3 is TGTGCCAGCTCACCAAGTCGGTATGAGCAGTTCTTC. It codes for CASSPSRYEQFF.

The J gene is TRBJ1-2, the V gene TRBV5-1; weak D call: TRBD1 (5 bases). V was pared by 1 base and J by 8 bases, with 15 bases between. Per the germline V gene, CDR1 is SGHRS and CDR2 is YFSETQ. The CDR3 contains 14 residues. As DNA, the CDR3 is TGCGCCAGCAGCTTGCTGGCAGGGCAGGAAGGCTACACCTTC. This sequence encodes CASSLLAGQEGYTF.

This clone was seen many times. This sequence joins TRBV3-1 (or the pseudogene TRBV3-2) and TRBJ2-7, with TRBD2 matching 11 bases. V gave up 5 bases and J gave up 0 bases; unmatched junction bases: 3. Germline V gives CDR1 LGHDT, CDR2 YNNKEL (reference sequence). The CDR3 is 15 residues long. CDR3 DNA: TGTGCCAGCAGCGGGACTAGCGGTAGCTCCTACGAGCAGTACTTC. Protein sequence: CASSGTSGSSYEQYF.

The chain employs TRBV6-5 and TRBJ2-2; possibly TRBD2 for D (6 bases). The CDR3 has 15 amino acids. CDR1 is MNHEY, CDR2 SVGAGI, per germline. The V end was cut by 2 bases, the J end by 3 bases, with 10 bases between. The CDR3 region is CASSYGWGDTGELFF. CDR3 nucleotides: TGTGCCAGCAGTTACGGCTGGGGGGACACCGGGGAGCTGTTTTTT.

The gene calls are TRBV5-1 and TRBJ1-1; possible D gene TRBD1, 5 bases. This CDR3 region has 15 residues. Between the trimmed V and J ends, which lost 3 bases and 4 bases, there was a span of 16 bases. From germline, CDR1 is SGHRS and CDR2 YFSETQ. In DNA, the CDR3 is TGCGCCAGCAGCTCTCAGGTCCCCGGGGGCACTGAAGCTTTCTTT. It yields the protein CASSSQVPGGTEAFF.

This chain joins TRBV19 and TRBJ1-1, with a possible D match to TRBD1 (6 bases). CDR3 length: 15 amino acids. V was pared by 4 bases and J by 7 bases, with 19 bases between. Germline CDR1 reads LNHDA; CDR2 reads SQIVND (reference sequence). This CDR3 reads CASSSVGADTDEAFF. The DNA for the CDR3 is TGTGCCAGTAGTAGTGTGGGGGCCGACACCGATGAAGCTTTCTTT.

The chain links TRBV3-1 (or the pseudogene TRBV3-2) to TRBJ2-3; 9 nucleotides match TRBD1. V trimming: 0 bases; J trimming: 5 bases; junction bases outside the gene matches: 6. Germline assignment: CDR1 LGHDT and CDR2 YNNKEL (reference sequence). The CDR3 loop spans 16 amino acids. CDR3 residues: CASSQDRQGGGDTQYF. Here the CDR3 DNA reads TGTGCCAGCAGCCAAGATCGACAGGGGGGGGGAGATACGCAGTATTTT.

Written as DNA, the CDR3 is TGTGCCAGCAGCCCAGGACTAGCGGGAGCAATCGGGGAGCTGTTTTTT. Amino acids: CASSPGLAGAIGELFF. V usage is TRBV9 and J usage is TRBJ2-2; 13 bases align to TRBD2. The length of the CDR3 is 16 residues. V gave up 4 bases and J gave up 7 bases; unmatched junction bases: 7. The germline V gene has CDR1 SGDLS and CDR2 YYNGEE.

The V call is TRBV30, the J call TRBJ1-6; maybe TRBD1 (5 bases). The ends were cut back, 2 bases at V and 10 bases at J, with 12 bases in the middle. The germline V gene has CDR1 GTSNPN and CDR2 SVGIG (reference sequence). The CDR3 length is 13 residues. The CDR3 DNA reads TGTGCCTGGAGTCCGGAGGGGAGCTCACCCCTCCACTTT. This sequence encodes CAWSPEGSSPLHF.

The chain is built from TRBV15 and TRBJ2-7; TRBD2 aligns across 8 bases. The CDR3 totals 14 residues. Unmatched junction bases numbered 6, after V lost 5 bases and J lost 3 bases. Per the germline V gene, CDR1 is LNHNV and CDR2 is YYDKDF (reference sequence). The CDR3 nucleotides read TGTGCCACCAGCCGCGCCGGGACTAGCTACGAGCAGTACTTC. It translates to CATSRAGTSYEQYF.

The chain recombines TRBV19 with TRBJ1-3; D remains unclear. Looked up from germline, CDR1 is LNHDA and CDR2 is SQIVND (reference sequence). This CDR3 has 13 residues. V lost 7 bases and J 0 bases, leaving 7 bases between the germline ends. The CDR3 nucleotides read TGTGCCAGTAAAATCGGCTCTGGAAACACCATATATTTT. It is translated as CASKIGSGNTIYF.